The TCR beta chain described here comes from a study of blood T cell repertoires in COVID-19. On the study more broadly: Acute and convalescent COVID-19 samples came from the United States, Italy and Spain. PBMCs, B-cell-depleted T cells, or T cells were the source of the cDNA or gDNA that made up the material.

From germline, CDR1 is SGHTA and CDR2 FQGNSA. The germline V and J ends were trimmed by 9 bases and 1 base, with 9 bases remaining between them. The CDR3 has 13 amino acids. Original processing notes: For nucleated cells, counts were estimated from reference gene primer amplification. The assay was immunoSEQ multiplex PCR, and TCRdb's table has in-frame clones only and misses some. The D gene and trimming were derived from the DNA, and the V and J assignments and clone size from that table. In the table there are approximately 110,000 clones, about four fifths of which are singletons. The source of this sequence is a woman of 80 years or more with acute or convalescent COVID-19. The chain couples TRBV7-2 to TRBJ2-2; D gene unclear. Sequences were obtained from peripheral blood. The DNA for the CDR3 is TGTGCCAGGGCCATCAGGAACACCGGGGAGCTGTTTTTT. Protein sequence: CARAIRNTGELFF.